The 6 T cell receptor beta chains in this list originate from one sample, sequenced in a study of radiotherapy plus CTLA-4 blockade in lung cancer. Data came from immunoSEQ multiplex PCR; TCRdb stores just in-frame clones and leaves some out. Among approximately 67,000 clones listed, approximately 82% were seen once. The source material was peripheral blood, sampled from a patient treated with radiotherapy plus ipilimumab. Every receptor here comes from a human donor with non-small cell lung cancer who had a partial response to radiotherapy plus ipilimumab.

CDR3 nucleotides: TGTGCCAGCAGCACCCGTCAGGGGAAGATCACTGAAGCTTTCTTT. Its translation is CASSTRQGKITEAFF. The chain is built from TRBV5-5 and TRBJ1-1, with D perhaps matching TRBD1 (6 bases). Deletions cut 4 bases from V and 4 bases from J, with 17 bases between. This CDR3 has 15 amino acids. Germline loops: CDR1 SGHKS, CDR2 YYEKEE (reference sequence). The full variable domain, with the rest looked up from reference TRBV5-5 and TRBJ1-1, is DAGVTQSPTHLIKTRGQQVTLRCSPISGHKSVSWYQQVLGQGPQFIFQYYEKEERGRGNFPDRFSARQFPNYSSELNVNALLLGDSALYLCASSTRQGKITEAFFGQGTRLTVV.

V and J are TRBV5-6 and TRBJ2-3, with 7 nucleotides matching TRBD1. The J segment lost 1 base and the V segment lost 0 bases, leaving 11 bases of the junction unmatched. Germline CDR1 reads SGHDT; CDR2 reads YYEEEE. The CDR3 is 18 residues long. CDR3 in amino acids: CASSLESWGTARTDTQYF. CDR3 sequence (DNA): TGTGCCAGCAGCTTGGAATCCTGGGGGACAGCCCGCACAGATACGCAGTATTTT.

V is TRBV7-8 and J is TRBJ2-7, with a possible D match to TRBD1 (6 bases). Germline V gives CDR1 SGHVS, CDR2 FQNEAQ. V was shortened by 5 bases and J by 3 bases, with 14 bases between the two germline ends. The CDR3 length is 14 residues. CDR3 in DNA: TGTGCCAGCAGCCCAGGGGATGGACTCTACGAGCAGTACTTC. This codes for CASSPGDGLYEQYF.

J is TRBJ2-1 and V is TRBV29-1; 9 positions agree with TRBD1. The CDR3 covers 16 residues. V lost 4 bases to trimming and J lost 12 bases; unmatched junction nucleotides: 19. Per germline, CDR1 SQVTM and CDR2 ANQGSEA. The CDR3 DNA sequence: TGCAGCGTTGTGATCGGGACAGGGCCTTCTCAAGGTCTGCAGTTCTTC. This codes for CSVVIGTGPSQGLQFF.

This clone was observed a handful of times. The chain links TRBV5-6 to TRBJ2-2; 12 bases match TRBD2. The junction had 2 bases not matched to a gene; V was cut back by 1 base and J by 1 base. CDR1 and CDR2 (germline): SGHDT, YYEEEE. This CDR3 spans 17 amino acids. This CDR3 is CASSLPGLAGNTGELFF. The CDR3 DNA sequence: TGTGCCAGCAGCTTGCCGGGACTAGCGGGGAACACCGGGGAGCTGTTTTTT. Full variable domain (remainder filled in from reference TRBV5-6 and TRBJ2-2): DAGVTQSPTHLIKTRGQQVTLRCSPKSGHDTVSWYQQALGQGPQFIFQYYEEEERQRGNFPDRFSGHQFPNYSSELNVNALLLGDSALYLCASSLPGLAGNTGELFFGEGSRLTVL.

The V call is TRBV5-4, the J call TRBJ1-2; tentative D call: TRBD1 (6 bases). V was shortened by 0 bases and J by 2 bases, with 8 bases between the two germline ends. The length of the CDR3 is 14 residues. In germline, CDR1 is SGHNT, CDR2 YYREEE (reference sequence). CDR3 DNA sequence: TGTGCCAGCAGCTTGGACAGGGTGAACTATGGCTACACCTTC. As protein: CASSLDRVNYGYTF. The entire variable domain, with the rest obtained from reference TRBV5-4 and TRBJ1-2, is as follows: ETGVTQSPTHLIKTRGQQVTLRCSSQSGHNTVSWYQQALGQGPQFIFQYYREEENGRGNFPPRFSGLQFPNYSSELNVNALELDDSALYLCASSLDRVNYGYTFGSGTRLTVV.